This T cell receptor (beta chain) is drawn from a study of response to subunit inactivated influenza vaccine (dated by TCRdb to between 2018 and 2020). Regarding the research as a whole: To follow how T cells responded to a trivalent subunit inactivated influenza vaccine, the researchers relied on deep quantitative profiling of the T cell receptor repertoire. Study-level results and caveats: According to the authors, only a limited number of new T cells may be recruited by each seasonal influenza vaccination.

The CDR3 holds 15 amino acids from the cysteine to the phenylalanine. Only CDR3 DNA is held: 45 bases, read in frame from base 1. For this chain, trimming is 4 bases at the V end and 5 bases at the J end, and the number of junction bases without a gene match is 8. The germline V gene (reference sequence) sets CDR1 to SEHNR and CDR2 to FQNEAQ. Library preparation was by RT-PCR. Instrument used: Illumina HiSeq 2500. In-frame beta chains were kept once TCRdb had trimmed the public reads at Q25 with fastp and called clones with MiXCR. CDR3 protein sequences are deduplicated, and each keeps its most common genes and DNA. The sample profile shows 540,000 or so distinct CDR3 sequences; 13% of them were found once. The ten largest account for under 15% of the sample. The time point label here, explained by the study, means: approximately 45 days after influenza vaccine administration. A word on this clonotype: Its binding antigen is unknown. Base qualities are not at hand, and no much larger clone is one base apart.

This chain is built from TRBV7-9 and TRBJ2-5, and 9 junction bases match TRBD2. The sample in question was PBMCs from blood, obtained about 40 days after vaccination. The receptor comes from a man aged 50 to 60 who received an inactivated influenza vaccine. Donor details come from another sample of the same person, matched by shared clones. The DNA sequence is given as TGTGCCAGCAGCTCAAGGCGGGAGGGCCGGGAGACCCAGTACTTC. Translated, it gives CASSSRREGRETQYF.